These 9 T cell receptor beta chains were sequenced from one sample in a study of OX40 agonist ivuxolimab in advanced cancers. Method: immunoSEQ multiplex PCR; TCRdb's copy keeps in-frame clones and lacks some. Of about 60,000 clones in the sample, around nine tenths are singletons; the top ten hold less than 1.1%. This sample comprised CD4+ or CD8+ T cells sorted from blood, obtained in a trial of the OX40 agonist ivuxolimab. These receptors all come from an adult with an advanced solid tumor such as melanoma, head and neck, liver or kidney cancer.

This chain uses TRBV5-1 with TRBJ2-5; the match to TRBD2 covers 7 bases. Per germline, CDR1 SGHRS and CDR2 YFSETQ. This CDR3 is 16 amino acids long. With 2 bases clipped from V and 11 bases from J, the junction kept 18 bases outside the gene matches. The DNA of the CDR3 is TGCGCCAGCAGCTTTCTGGGAGTCGGAAATGAGGGAGGGCAGTACTTC. Amino acids: CASSFLGVGNEGGQYF.

The chain links TRBV14 to TRBJ2-3; 7 bases align to TRBD2. This CDR3 is 16 amino acids long. Germline loops: CDR1 SGHDN, CDR2 FVKESK. V was clipped by 0 bases and J by 3 bases; unmatched bases: 6. CDR3 amino acids: CASSQESGGWTDTQYF. The CDR3 nucleotides are TGTGCCAGCAGCCAAGAATCGGGGGGTTGGACAGATACGCAGTATTTT.

CDR3 bases: TGCGCCAGCAGCCATACCCCGGGACTAGCGGAACCGAGCTCCTACAATGAGCAGTTCTTC. This gives the protein CASSHTPGLAEPSSYNEQFF. The gene calls are TRBV4-1 and TRBJ2-1, with 11 bases that match TRBD2. Germline CDR1 is MGHRA and CDR2 is YSYEKL. The CDR3 has 20 residues. V shed 3 bases, J shed 0 bases, and the junction held 13 bases outside the gene matches.

The chain joins TRBV9 to TRBJ2-5; D may match TRBD1 or TRBD2 (6 bases each). Germline V gene lookup returns CDR1 SGDLS and CDR2 YYNGEE. CDR3 length: 13 residues. The germline V and J ends were trimmed by 2 bases and 4 bases, with 9 bases remaining between them. The CDR3 coding sequence is TGTGCCAGCAGCGTCGGAGGGGGAGAGACCCAGTACTTC. It is translated as CASSVGGGETQYF.

This chain joins TRBV5-1 and TRBJ1-4, with TRBD1 matching 7 bases. After removal of 0 bases from V and 8 bases from J, the junction contained 10 bases not matched to a gene. The germline CDR1 and CDR2 sequences are SGHRS and YFSETQ. This CDR3 is built from 16 residues. CDR3 DNA: TGCGCCAGCAGCTTGGAGGTTCGACAGGGTGGAGAAAAACTGTTTTTT. The encoded protein is CASSLEVRQGGEKLFF.

The table lists this clone with a count of one. The gene calls are TRBV6-6 and TRBJ1-4; a possible D gene is TRBD1 (5 bases). Germline CDR1 and CDR2: MNHNY and SVGAGI (reference sequence). Trimming cost V 8 bases and J 8 bases, with 18 bases left between them. This CDR3 has 14 residues. This CDR3 reads CASYGQGRNEKLFF. In nucleotides, the CDR3 is TGTGCCAGCTACGGGCAGGGAAGGAACGAAAAACTGTTTTTT.

The chain recombines TRBV2 with TRBJ1-3, with D uncertain. The CDR3 is made up of 12 amino acids. V was pared by 6 bases and J by 2 bases, with 5 bases between. Germline values: CDR1 SNHLY, CDR2 FYNNEI. CDR3 protein: CASRKAGNTIYF. The CDR3 nucleotides read TGTGCCAGCAGGAAGGCTGGAAACACCATATATTTT.

This clone came up once. The DNA of the CDR3 is TGTGCCAGCAGCTTGGGGACACTTGAGGGTGGCTACACCTTC. This gives the protein CASSLGTLEGGYTF. The V gene is TRBV5-6, the J gene TRBJ1-2; TRBD1 might be the D (5 bases). Germline CDR1 reads SGHDT; CDR2 reads YYEEEE. Between the trimmed V and J ends, which lost 0 bases and 7 bases, there was a span of 13 bases. CDR3 size: 14 residues.

This chain connects TRBV15 to TRBJ2-5; D is unclear. V dropped 0 bases and J dropped 0 bases, with 5 bases sitting between them. Germline CDR1 is LNHNV and CDR2 is YYDKDF (reference sequence). The CDR3 totals 14 residues. CDR3 amino acids: CATSRDRNQETQYF. CDR3 bases: TGTGCCACCAGCAGAGACAGGAACCAAGAGACCCAGTACTTC.